This TCR beta chain originates from a study of T cells after yellow fever vaccination. This clonotype was seen only a few times. TCRdb re-called the 5' RACE reads through MiXCR, storing one row per CDR3 protein. Here the sample spans 95,000 to 100,000 distinct CDR3 sequences, about 6% being singletons. Sequencing was performed on CD8+ T cells sorted from PBMCs, taken 10 days after the yellow fever booster vaccination. The clonotype originates from a man between 18 and 29 years old who received the YFV17D yellow fever vaccine.

The CDR3 here is CASSEWGPPSTNEKLFF. The DNA for the CDR3 is TGTGCCAGCAGTGAATGGGGGCCCCCTTCAACTAATGAAAAACTGTTTTTT. V is TRBV2 and J is TRBJ1-4; a weak D match, TRBD1 (6 bases). The CDR3 is made up of 17 amino acids. The V end lost 2 bases, the J end lost 0 bases, and 13 bases lay between the germline ends. CDR1 and CDR2 from the germline V gene are SNHLY and FYNNEI.